This note documents a single T cell receptor (beta chain) sequence. This entry comes from a study of blood T cells in healthy people across ages. Study as a whole: When template switching was applied, about one barcoded beta molecule was captured per two T cells.

For the second PCR, which ran for roughly 6 to 11 cycles, a sample-barcoded 5' primer and a J-beta primer mix were used. TCRdb itself ran the 5' RACE reads through MiXCR, one entry per CDR3 protein. The sample has 1.5 million to 2 million distinct CDR3 sequences, about 50% seen once; the top ten hold more than 2%. The source is a woman in her thirties or forties in good health. Sequenced sample: blood.

The CDR3 DNA follows: TGTGCCAGCAGCGTAGCGCCGGGACTAGAAGTTGAGCAGTTCTTC. As protein: CASSVAPGLEVEQFF. The chain is built from TRBV9 and TRBJ2-1; 8 positions agree with TRBD2. Germline values: CDR1 SGDLS, CDR2 YYNGEE. The CDR3 consists of 15 residues. V was clipped by 0 bases and J by 9 bases; unmatched bases: 8.